This TCR beta chain is drawn from a study of CD8 T cells in Susac syndrome. Whole-study findings and limits: The TCR sequencing and HLA analysis in the study involved a relatively small number of individuals, as the study acknowledged.

The RNA, roughly 0.5 to 1 ug, was put through reverse transcription using random hexamers. The immunoSEQ assay covered 54 Vbeta and 13 Jbeta segments for CDR3. MiXCR, run by TCRdb on the immunoSEQ multiplex PCR reads, gives a single entry per CDR3 protein. This sample has fewer than 150,000 distinct CDR3 sequences, with around nine tenths found just once. The T cells that were sequenced for TCR beta were CD8+ and CD4+ cells from blood. As for this clonotype: Its antigen is still unknown.

The CDR3 has 12 residues. CDR1 is DFQATT and CDR2 is SNEGSKA in the germline V gene (reference sequence). V lost 5 bases and J 3 bases, leaving 10 bases between the germline ends. Specimen: CD8+ T cells from PBMCs. This rearrangement joins TRBV20-1 to TRBJ1-1; D is uncertain. This TCR was sampled from a human donor with multiple sclerosis. DNA for the CDR3: TGCAGTGCTCCCTCGGGAGACACTGAAGCTTTCTTT. It is translated as CSAPSGDTEAFF.